The rows below give T cell receptor beta chains drawn from one sample of a study of blood T cell repertoires in COVID-19. The repertoire was sequenced with immunoSEQ multiplex PCR; TCRdb's copy has only in-frame clones and lacks some. Of fewer than 300,000 clones in the sample, 85% were seen once. Sequencing was done on a sample of peripheral blood. These receptors all come from a man in his fifties or sixties with active or convalescent COVID-19. CDR3s leave out the opening cysteine and the closing phenylalanine or tryptophan.

TRBV7-6	TRBJ1-4	ASSLGPGGREKLF
TRBV6-1	TRBJ1-6	ASSDRQVLSPLH
TRBV20-1	TRBJ1-2	SASTPDGYT
TRBV7-3	TRBJ2-5	ASSPGSVAGGLGETQY
TRBV25-1	TRBJ2-7	ASSGNWDRGRTYEQY
TRBV5-1	TRBJ2-6	ASSPGNRGTGANVLT
TRBV28	TRBJ1-5	ASSLSASDSNQPQH
TRBV25-1	TRBJ2-7	ASSEGQGYSEQY
TRBV15	TRBJ1-1	ATSRDRTGGSEAF
TRBV27	TRBJ2-2	ASRWSRGNTGELF
TRBV7-3	TRBJ1-2	ASSRFEDGYT
TRBV7-3	TRBJ2-3	ASSPTQASGRGTQY
TRBV9	TRBJ2-1	ASSAGLAGGPHNEQF
TRBV19	TRBJ2-3	ASGTPGTGAQY
TRBV5-8	TRBJ2-5	ASSQGDSRGGETQY